Below are 9 T cell receptor beta chains sequenced from a single sample in a study of T cell repertoires in cytomegalovirus infection (dated by TCRdb to between 2018 and 2021). Instrument used: Illumina HiSeq 1500. Using fastp trimming at Q25 and MiXCR clonotype assembly, TCRdb reanalyzed the public sequencing data and kept in-frame beta chains. Under each unique CDR3 protein, matching rows form one entry showing the most common genes and DNA. For this sample the table gives about 740,000 distinct CDR3 sequences, of which 35% to 40% were detected only once. The ten biggest clones cover about 2.8% of the sample. The sequenced material came from PBMCs. Receptors originate from a human donor in good health (CMV status not recorded). Some clones in this sample may be carry-over from other donors' samples.

The V and J genes are TRBV28 and TRBJ1-1, with TRBD1 matching over 12 bases. The CDR3 has 15 residues. V shed 4 bases and J 3 bases; nucleotides not matched to a gene: 3. Germline loops: CDR1 MDHEN, CDR2 SYDVKM. This CDR3 is CASSWGQGADTEAFF. The CDR3 DNA sequence: TGTGCCAGCAGTTGGGGACAGGGGGCGGACACTGAAGCTTTCTTT. Variable domain in full (rest from reference TRBV28 and TRBJ1-1): DVKVTQSSRYLVKRTGEKVFLECVQDMDHENMFWYRQDPGLGLRLIYFSYDVKMKEKGDIPEGYSVSREKKERFSLILESASTNQTSMYLCASSWGQGADTEAFFGQGTRLTVV.

This clonotype has just a few counts. The rearrangement uses TRBV6-1 and TRBJ1-6, with 10 nucleotides matching TRBD1. The CDR3 extends over 19 amino acids. Per germline, CDR1 MNHNS and CDR2 SASEGT. V gave up 5 bases and J gave up 3 bases; unmatched junction bases: 13. The CDR3 loop reads CASSTIPPGQGYYNSPLHF. CDR3 nucleotides: TGTGCCAGCAGTACAATCCCCCCGGGACAGGGGTACTATAATTCACCCCTCCACTTT.

This clonotype came up a few times. The rearrangement joins TRBV24-1 to TRBJ1-1, with 8 nucleotides matching TRBD1. CDR3 size: 15 residues. J lost 4 bases, V lost 5 bases, and 8 bases had no gene match. The germline CDR1 and CDR2 sequences are KGHDR and SFDVKD. The DNA for the CDR3 is TGTGCCACCAGTGGTGGGACAGGTGTGGGCACTGAAGCTTTCTTT. This gives the protein CATSGGTGVGTEAFF.

The chain has TRBV5-4 and TRBJ1-1; TRBD1 is a possible D gene (6 bases). This CDR3 has 16 amino acids. Germline CDR1 reads SGHNT; CDR2 reads YYREEE (reference sequence). V lost 4 bases and J lost 4, with 20 bases in between. DNA of the CDR3: TGTGCCAGCAGCCCTGAATCGAGGGGGGTAGTCACTGAAGCTTTCTTT. Encoded protein: CASSPESRGVVTEAFF.

The V call is TRBV12-3 or TRBV12-4, the J call TRBJ1-3, with D possibly matching TRBD1 (5 bases). Trimming took off 11 bases at V and 0 bases at J, with 11 bases between the two ends. CDR3 length: 13 amino acids. The CDR3 DNA reads as TGTGCCGGCCGACAGAACTCTGGAAACACCATATATTTT. This codes for CAGRQNSGNTIYF.

The chain carries TRBV4-1 and TRBJ1-2, with D tentatively TRBD1 (6 bases). Trimming cost V 0 bases and J 4 bases, with 12 bases left between them. This CDR3 is built from 15 residues. The germline V gene encodes CDR1 MGHRA and CDR2 YSYEKL. The CDR3 here is CASSQDKEDSYGYTF. CDR3 DNA: TGCGCCAGCAGCCAAGATAAGGAGGACAGCTATGGCTACACCTTC.

In regard to this clonotype: Being one base from a much bigger clone, this may be a read error. The chain joins TRBV7-2 to TRBJ1-1; 7 nucleotides line up with TRBD1. This CDR3 has 15 residues. Germline V CDR1 and CDR2: SGHTA, FQGNSA. The CDR3 DNA sequence: TGTGTCAGCAGCTTCTCACAGGGGTCGAACACTGAAGCTTTCTTT. The encoded protein is CVSSFSQGSNTEAFF.

This clonotype was picked up a small number of times. This chain joins TRBV7-8 and TRBJ2-7; weak D call: TRBD2 (5 bases). CDR3 size: 17 residues. Germline V CDR1 and CDR2: SGHVS, FQNEAQ. Trimming left V 6 bases short and J 3 bases short, with 24 bases between. The CDR3 coding sequence is TGTGCCAGCAGAAACCAAGGAGCGGCTAGTGCCTTCTACGAGCAGTACTTC. Its translation: CASRNQGAASAFYEQYF. The full variable domain, its missing parts supplied by reference TRBV7-8 and TRBJ2-7, is GAGVSQSPRYKVAKRGQDVALRCDPISGHVSLFWYQQALGQGPEFLTYFQNEAQLDKSGLPSDRFFAERPEGSVSTLKIQRTQQEDSAVYLCASRNQGAASAFYEQYFGPGTRLTVT.

The table lists this clonotype with many counts. The CDR3 nucleotides read TGTGCCAGCAGCGCCCAGTCGGCCCAGTACTTC. It specifies CASSAQSAQYF. The chain has TRBV7-2 and TRBJ2-5; D gene ambiguous. V was trimmed by 5 bases and J by 9 bases, leaving 10 bases between them. Looked up from germline, CDR1 is SGHTA and CDR2 is FQGNSA. The length of the CDR3 is 11 residues.